This T cell receptor beta chain was recorded in a study of cytomegalovirus exposure and HLA in healthy donors. Turning to the study itself: In an early release, HLA-typed donors contributed some 82 million unique TCR sequences.

PCR was performed using 60 Vbeta and 13 Jbeta primers. The table came from immunoSEQ multiplex PCR; TCRdb's copy has only in-frame clones and leaves some out. The top ten clones hold about 1.7% of a sample with some 160,000 clones, approximately 79% of them seen once. This CDR3 comprises 13 residues. Germline values: CDR1 MNHEY, CDR2 SVGAGI. Trimming took off 2 bases at V and 8 bases at J, with 10 bases between the two ends. A note on this clone: What it binds is not known.

Study results and limitations: In vitro experiments confirmed that three CMV-associated chains were specific for CMV antigens. The likely origin of a cluster of highly shared sequence variants was a sequencing artifact.

V is TRBV6-5 and J is TRBJ2-1; the D gene is possibly TRBD1 (6 bases). Material: PBMCs. The clonotype comes from a woman in her 30s in good health and CMV-seronegative. CDR3 region: CASSYGQYDEQFF. The CDR3 DNA reads as TGTGCCAGCAGTTACGGACAGTACGATGAGCAGTTCTTC.